This T cell receptor (beta chain) was profiled in a study of OX40 agonist ivuxolimab in advanced cancers. Findings and limits, study-wide: CD8+ T cells were the subset that, on average, had more expanded clones than CD4+.

This CDR3 is built from 15 residues. The germline V gene has CDR1 MNHNS and CDR2 SASEGT. V lost 6 bases and J 0 bases, leaving 13 bases between the germline ends. With regard to this clone: Its antigen is not known.

Some clones are missing from TCRdb's copy, which holds only in-frame ones; the method was immunoSEQ multiplex PCR. The sample has 65,000 to 95,000 clones, 87% seen once. V usage is TRBV6-1 and J usage is TRBJ2-3; possible D gene TRBD1, 5 bases. The sample was CD4+ or CD8+ T cells sorted from blood, taken in a trial of the OX40 agonist ivuxolimab. This receptor was taken from an adult with an advanced solid tumor such as melanoma, head and neck, liver or kidney cancer. CDR3 sequence reads: CASSPPGASTDTQYF. CDR3 DNA sequence: TGTGCCAGCAGCCCCCCTGGGGCTAGCACAGATACGCAGTATTTT.